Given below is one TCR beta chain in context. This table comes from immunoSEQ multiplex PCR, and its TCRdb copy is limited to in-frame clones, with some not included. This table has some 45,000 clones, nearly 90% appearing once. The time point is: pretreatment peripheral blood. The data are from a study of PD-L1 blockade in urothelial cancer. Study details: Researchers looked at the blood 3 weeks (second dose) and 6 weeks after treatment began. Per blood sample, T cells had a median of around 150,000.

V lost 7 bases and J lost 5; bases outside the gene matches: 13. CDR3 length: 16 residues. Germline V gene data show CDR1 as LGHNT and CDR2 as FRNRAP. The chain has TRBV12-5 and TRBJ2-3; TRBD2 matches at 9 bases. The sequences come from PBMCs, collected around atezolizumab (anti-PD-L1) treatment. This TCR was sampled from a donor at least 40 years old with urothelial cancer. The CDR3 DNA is TGTGCTAGTGCCCTACACGGGCTAGCGGGGCAAGATACGCAGTATTTT. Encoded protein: CASALHGLAGQDTQYF.